These T cell receptor beta chains were read from a single sample in a study of Ad26.COV2.S vaccination and SARS-CoV-2 variants. Using immunoSEQ multiplex PCR, the repertoire was profiled, and TCRdb retains in-frame clones only, with some absent. The data contain about 330,000 clones, around 90% of them singletons. Sequencing was performed on peripheral blood, taken in a trial of Ad26.COV2.S vaccine versus placebo. The origin of the receptors is a person aged 18 to 59 who received the Ad26.COV2.S COVID-19 vaccine or a placebo. Both conserved end residues are part of each CDR3. The D gene is left open where the match is weak. Some rows mark clone size as missing; the rest say once, few, many or name a class of expanded clone.

-	TRBV2	-	TRBJ1-5	CASSDGLSLSRGNQPQHF	TGTGCCAGCAGTGATGGTTTGTCCCTCTCTAGGGGCAATCAGCCCCAGCATTTT
-	TRBV7-9	-	TRBJ2-1	CASSLGWAGSSYNEQFF	TGTGCCAGCAGCTTAGGGTGGGCAGGCAGCTCCTACAATGAGCAGTTCTTC
-	TRBV5-6	-	TRBJ2-3	CASSSWGTSTDTQYF	TGTGCCAGCAGCTCTTGGGGAACTAGCACAGATACGCAGTATTTT
-	TRBV4-3	-	TRBJ1-2	CASSQEGGRGGGYTF	TGCGCCAGCAGCCAAGAAGGGGGGAGGGGCGGTGGCTACACCTTC
-	TRBV25-1	-	TRBJ1-2	CASSDRVPGGYTF	TGTGCCAGCAGTGACCGGGTTCCTGGAGGCTACACCTTC
-	TRBV4-2	TRBD2	TRBJ2-1	CASSQVLAGSYNEQFF	TGTGCCAGCAGCCAGGTACTAGCGGGAAGTTACAATGAGCAGTTCTTC
-	TRBV7-9	-	TRBJ1-2	CASSVGTPNGYTF	TGTGCCAGCAGCGTGGGGACTCCTAATGGCTACACCTTC
-	TRBV12-5	-	TRBJ1-1	CASGLKEGGSAFF	TGTGCTAGTGGTTTAAAGGAGGGGGGTTCGGCTTTCTTT
-	TRBV5-1	-	TRBJ1-2	CASSLEGGGYGYTF	TGCGCCAGCAGCTTAGAGGGGGGGGGCTATGGCTACACCTTC
-	TRBV4-1	TRBD1	TRBJ1-2	CASSQVFRDRVRGDGYTF	TGCGCCAGCAGCCAAGTCTTCAGGGACAGGGTAAGGGGAGATGGCTACACCTTC
once	TRBV15	TRBD1	TRBJ1-2	CATSPRDSGVYGYTF	TGTGCCACCAGCCCCCGGGACAGTGGGGTCTATGGCTACACCTTC
-	TRBV11-2	TRBD1	TRBJ2-6	CASSSTGARGGANVLTF	TGTGCCAGCAGCTCAACAGGGGCCAGAGGTGGGGCCAACGTCCTGACTTTC
-	TRBV3-1/TRBV3-2	-	TRBJ2-1	CASSQPLLEDNEQFF	TGTGCCAGCAGCCAACCCCTACTTGAGGACAATGAGCAGTTCTTC
-	TRBV3-1/TRBV3-2	TRBD2	TRBJ2-1	CASSQDRMASGSNEQFF	TGTGCCAGCAGCCAAGATAGAATGGCTAGCGGGAGTAATGAGCAGTTCTTC
-	TRBV7-9	-	TRBJ1-2	CASSLSGDYGYTF	TGTGCCAGCAGCTTATCCGGGGACTATGGCTACACCTTC
-	TRBV12-3/TRBV12-4	-	TRBJ2-1	CASSSHDRSEQFF	TGTGCCAGCAGTTCCCACGACAGGTCGGAGCAGTTCTTC
-	TRBV29-1	TRBD1	TRBJ2-7	CSVEFSGQGVSYEQYF	TGCAGCGTTGAATTTTCGGGACAGGGTGTTAGTTACGAGCAGTACTTC
-	TRBV9	-	TRBJ1-1	CASSVEGENTEAFF	TGTGCCAGCAGCGTAGAGGGAGAGAACACTGAAGCTTTCTTT
once	TRBV7-2	-	TRBJ2-3	CASSAWVDTQYF	TGTGCCAGCAGCGCCTGGGTAGATACGCAGTATTTT
-	TRBV3-1/TRBV3-2	-	TRBJ2-1	CASSQDAGSTDEQFF	TGTGCCAGCAGCCAAGACGCGGGATCGACGGATGAGCAGTTCTTC
-	TRBV23-1	-	TRBJ2-1	CASSQIRRRAVIYNEQFF	TGCGCCAGCAGTCAAATCCGGCGTAGGGCAGTCATCTACAATGAGCAGTTCTTC
-	TRBV12-3/TRBV12-4	TRBD1	TRBJ1-3	CASSPSYRGTIYF	TGTGCCAGCAGTCCCTCCTACAGGGGAACCATATATTTT
-	TRBV7-3	TRBD1	TRBJ1-2	CASSLVRTGGGYGYTF	TGTGCCAGCAGCTTAGTCCGGACAGGGGGAGGCTATGGCTACACCTTC
-	TRBV20-1	TRBD2	TRBJ2-1	CSASGSSGDLGPYNEQFF	TGCAGTGCTAGTGGCTCTAGCGGGGACTTAGGTCCCTACAATGAGCAGTTCTTC